This note documents a single T cell receptor (beta chain) sequence. The assay was immunoSEQ multiplex PCR, and TCRdb's table has in-frame clones only and misses some. The table includes over 65,000 clones, over 70% detected once. This sample was included in a study of blood T cell repertoires in COVID-19. Overall study: The United States, Italy and Spain were the sources of the acute and convalescent COVID-19 samples. The analysed material was cDNA or gDNA that came from T cells, B-cell-depleted T cells, or PBMCs.

The sequenced sample consisted of peripheral blood. The sequence was collected from a human donor in a cohort sampled during active COVID-19.

The CDR3 loop reads CASSSKVALAASYNEQFF. The CDR3 DNA reads as TGTGCCAGCAGCTCTAAGGTGGCGCTAGCGGCCTCCTACAATGAGCAGTTCTTC. The rearrangement uses TRBV7-8 and TRBJ2-1, with 7 bases matching TRBD2. Germline CDR1 and CDR2: SGHVS and FQNEAQ. The CDR3 extends over 18 amino acids. After removal of 4 bases from V and 0 bases from J, the junction contained 12 bases not matched to a gene.